Only a few counts were recorded for the clone carrying this TCR beta chain. J lost 6 bases, V lost 8 bases, and 11 bases had no gene match. The germline V gene has CDR1 ENHRY and CDR2 SYGVKD. This CDR3 has 14 amino acids. The sample is drawn from a study of early T cells in non-severe SARS-CoV-2 infection. TCRdb re-called the 5' RACE reads through MiXCR, storing one row per CDR3 protein. The table has about 88,000 distinct CDR3 sequences, just under 15% seen once. Input material: whole blood. The rearrangement joins TRBV10-3 to TRBJ2-3, with TRBD2 identical over 7 bases. The sequence came from an adult who was a healthcare worker with PCR-confirmed SARS-CoV-2 infection or an uninfected control (not recorded which). CDR3 coding DNA: TGTGCCATCCGAGGGCGGGAGAGCCCGGATACGCAGTATTTT. Encoded protein: CAIRGRESPDTQYF.